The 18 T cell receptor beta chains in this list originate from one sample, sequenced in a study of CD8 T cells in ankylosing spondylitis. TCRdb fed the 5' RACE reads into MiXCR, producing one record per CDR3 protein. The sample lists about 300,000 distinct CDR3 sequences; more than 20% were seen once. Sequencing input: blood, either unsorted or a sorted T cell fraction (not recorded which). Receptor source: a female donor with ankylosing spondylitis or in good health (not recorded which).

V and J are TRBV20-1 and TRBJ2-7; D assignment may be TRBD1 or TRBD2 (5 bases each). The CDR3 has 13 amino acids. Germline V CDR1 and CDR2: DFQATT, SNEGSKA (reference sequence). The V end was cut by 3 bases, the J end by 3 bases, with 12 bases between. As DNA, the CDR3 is TGCAGTGCTAGTAGGGGACCTTTCTACGAGCAGTACTTC. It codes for CSASRGPFYEQYF.

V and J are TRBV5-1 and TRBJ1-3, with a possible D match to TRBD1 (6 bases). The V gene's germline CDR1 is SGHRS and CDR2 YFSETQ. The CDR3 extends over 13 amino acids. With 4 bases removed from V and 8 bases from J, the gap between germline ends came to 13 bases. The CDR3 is CASSPGGGHTIYF. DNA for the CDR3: TGCGCCAGCAGCCCCGGCGGGGGGCACACCATATATTTT.

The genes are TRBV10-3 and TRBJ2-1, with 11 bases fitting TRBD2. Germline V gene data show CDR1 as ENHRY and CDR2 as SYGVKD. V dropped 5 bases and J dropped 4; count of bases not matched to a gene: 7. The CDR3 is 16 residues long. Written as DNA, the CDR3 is TGTGCCATCAGTACTAGCGGGAGTCGTACGTACAATGAGCAGTTCTTC. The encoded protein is CAISTSGSRTYNEQFF.

CDR3 region: CASSLRQGQDTQYF. Here the CDR3 DNA reads TGTGCCAGCAGTTTAAGACAGGGCCAAGATACGCAGTATTTT. The gene calls are TRBV12-3 or TRBV12-4 and TRBJ2-3; 7 bases map to TRBD1. CDR3 length: 14 residues. Germline trimming cut 2 bases from V and 5 bases from J; bases unmatched to any gene: 4.

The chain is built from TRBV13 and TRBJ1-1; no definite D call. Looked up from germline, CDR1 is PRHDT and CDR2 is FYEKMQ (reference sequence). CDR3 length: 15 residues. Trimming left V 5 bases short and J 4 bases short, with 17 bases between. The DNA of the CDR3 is TGTGCCAGCAGCCCCGAGAACCCGTTGACCACTGAAGCTTTCTTT. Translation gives CASSPENPLTTEAFF. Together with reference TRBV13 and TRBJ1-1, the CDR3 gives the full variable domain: AAGVIQSPRHLIKEKRETATLKCYPIPRHDTVYWYQQGPGQDPQFLISFYEKMQSDKGSIPDRFSAQQFSDYHSELNMSSLELGDSALYFCASSPENPLTTEAFFGQGTRLTVV.

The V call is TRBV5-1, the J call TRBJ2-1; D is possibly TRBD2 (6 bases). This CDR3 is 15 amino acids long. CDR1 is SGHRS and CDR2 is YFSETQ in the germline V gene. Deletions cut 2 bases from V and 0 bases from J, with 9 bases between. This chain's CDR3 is CASSFQRASYNEQFF. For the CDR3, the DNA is TGCGCCAGCAGCTTCCAGCGGGCCTCCTACAATGAGCAGTTCTTC.

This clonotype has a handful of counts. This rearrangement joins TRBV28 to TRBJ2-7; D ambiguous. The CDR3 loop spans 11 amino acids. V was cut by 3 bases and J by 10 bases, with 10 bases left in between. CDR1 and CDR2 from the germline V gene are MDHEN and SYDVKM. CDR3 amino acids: CASSFLGGQYF. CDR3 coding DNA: TGTGCCAGCAGTTTCCTTGGCGGACAGTACTTC.

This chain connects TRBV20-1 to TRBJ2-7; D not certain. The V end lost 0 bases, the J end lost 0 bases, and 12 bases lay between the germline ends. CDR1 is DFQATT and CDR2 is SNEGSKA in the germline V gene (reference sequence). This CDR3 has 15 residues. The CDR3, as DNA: TGCAGTGCTAGAGATGGTGCGGTTACCTCCTACGAGCAGTACTTC. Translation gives CSARDGAVTSYEQYF.

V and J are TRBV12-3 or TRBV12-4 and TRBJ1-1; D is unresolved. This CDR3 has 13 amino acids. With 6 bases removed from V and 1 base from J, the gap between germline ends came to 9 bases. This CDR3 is CASRSTPNTEAFF. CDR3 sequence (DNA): TGTGCCAGCAGATCAACACCGAACACTGAAGCTTTCTTT.

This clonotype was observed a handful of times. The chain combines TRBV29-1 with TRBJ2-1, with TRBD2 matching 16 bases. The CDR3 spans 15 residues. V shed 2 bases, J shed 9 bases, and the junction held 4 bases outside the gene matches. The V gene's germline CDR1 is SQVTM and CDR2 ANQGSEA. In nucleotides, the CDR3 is TGCAGCGTTGAAATTGGGACTAGCGGGAGGGGTGAGCAGTTCTTC. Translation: CSVEIGTSGRGEQFF.

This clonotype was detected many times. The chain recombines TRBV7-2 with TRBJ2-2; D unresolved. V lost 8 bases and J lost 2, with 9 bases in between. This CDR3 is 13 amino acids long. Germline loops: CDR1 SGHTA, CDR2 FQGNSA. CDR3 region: CASRRGNTGELFF. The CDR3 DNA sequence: TGTGCCAGCCGTCGTGGAAACACCGGGGAGCTGTTTTTT. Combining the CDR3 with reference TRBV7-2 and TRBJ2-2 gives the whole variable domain GAGVSQSPSNKVTEKGKDVELRCDPISGHTALYWYRQSLGQGLEFLIYFQGNSAPDKSGLPSDRFSAERTGGSVSTLTIQRTQQEDSAVYLCASRRGNTGELFFGEGSRLTVL.

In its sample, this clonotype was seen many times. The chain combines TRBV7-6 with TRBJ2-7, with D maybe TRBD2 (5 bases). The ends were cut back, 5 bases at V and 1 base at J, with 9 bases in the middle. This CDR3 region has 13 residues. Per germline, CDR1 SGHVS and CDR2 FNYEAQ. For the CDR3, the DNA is TGTGCCAGCAGCCAAGCGGTATCCTACGAGCAGTACTTC. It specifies CASSQAVSYEQYF.

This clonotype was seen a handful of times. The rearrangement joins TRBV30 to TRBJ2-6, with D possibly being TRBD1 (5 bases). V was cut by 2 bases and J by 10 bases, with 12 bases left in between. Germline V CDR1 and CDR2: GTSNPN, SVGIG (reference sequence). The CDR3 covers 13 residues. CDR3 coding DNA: TGTGCCTGGAGTCAGGGCACACTGAACGTCCTGACTTTC. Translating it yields CAWSQGTLNVLTF. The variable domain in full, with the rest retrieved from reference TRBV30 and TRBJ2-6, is SQTIHQWPATLVQPVGSPLSLECTVEGTSNPNLYWYRQAAGRGLQLLFYSVGIGQISSEVPQNLSASRPQDRQFILSSKKLLLSDSGFYLCAWSQGTLNVLTFGAGSRLTVL.

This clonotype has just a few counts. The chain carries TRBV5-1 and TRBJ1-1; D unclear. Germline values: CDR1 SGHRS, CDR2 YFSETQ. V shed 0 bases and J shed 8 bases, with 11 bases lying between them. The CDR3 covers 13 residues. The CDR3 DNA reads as TGCGCCAGCAGCTTGGAGGGCTACCACGAAGCTTTCTTT. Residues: CASSLEGYHEAFF.

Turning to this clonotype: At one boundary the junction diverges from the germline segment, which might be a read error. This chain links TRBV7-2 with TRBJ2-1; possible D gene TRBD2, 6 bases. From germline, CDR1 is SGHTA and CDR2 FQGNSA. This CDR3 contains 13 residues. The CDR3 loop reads CASRSSGLSAGHF. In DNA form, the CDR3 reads TGTGCCAGCAGGTCCTCAGGGCTGTCAGCGGGCCACTTC. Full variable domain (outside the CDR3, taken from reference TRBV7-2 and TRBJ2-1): GAGVSQSPSNKVTEKGKDVELRCDPISGHTALYWYRQSLGQGLEFLIYFQGNSAPDKSGLPSDRFSAERTGGSVSTLTIQRTQQEDSAVYLCASRSSGLSAGHFGPGTRLTVL.

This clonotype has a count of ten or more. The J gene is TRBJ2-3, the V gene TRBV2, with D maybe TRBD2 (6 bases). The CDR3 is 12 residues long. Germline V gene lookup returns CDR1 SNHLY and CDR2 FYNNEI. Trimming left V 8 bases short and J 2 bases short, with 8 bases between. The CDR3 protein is CASASDTDTQYF. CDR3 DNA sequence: TGTGCCAGCGCTAGCGACACAGATACGCAGTATTTT.

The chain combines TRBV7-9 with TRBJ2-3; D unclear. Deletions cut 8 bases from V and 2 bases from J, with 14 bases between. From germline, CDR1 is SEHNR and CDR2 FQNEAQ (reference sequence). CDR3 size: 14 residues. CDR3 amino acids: CASSSGPHTDTQYF. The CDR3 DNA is TGTGCCAGCTCATCGGGTCCCCACACAGATACGCAGTATTTT.

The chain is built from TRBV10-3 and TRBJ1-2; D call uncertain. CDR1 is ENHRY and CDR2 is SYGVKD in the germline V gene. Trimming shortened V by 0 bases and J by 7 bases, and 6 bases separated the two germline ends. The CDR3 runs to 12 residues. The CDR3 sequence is CAISESGSGYTF. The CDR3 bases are TGTGCCATCAGTGAGTCGGGTAGTGGCTACACCTTC.